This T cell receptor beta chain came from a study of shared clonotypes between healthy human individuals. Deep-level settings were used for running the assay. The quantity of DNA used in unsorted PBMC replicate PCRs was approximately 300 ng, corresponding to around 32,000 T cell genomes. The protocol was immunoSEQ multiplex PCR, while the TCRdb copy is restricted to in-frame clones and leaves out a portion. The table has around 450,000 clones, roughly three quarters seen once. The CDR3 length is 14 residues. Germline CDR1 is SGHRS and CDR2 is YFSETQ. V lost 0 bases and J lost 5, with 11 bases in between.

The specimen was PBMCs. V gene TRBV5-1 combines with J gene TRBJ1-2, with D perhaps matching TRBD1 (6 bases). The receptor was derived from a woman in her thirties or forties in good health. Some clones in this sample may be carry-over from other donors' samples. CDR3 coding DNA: TGCGCCAGCAGCTTGGACAGGGAAATATATGGCTACACCTTC. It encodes CASSLDREIYGYTF.